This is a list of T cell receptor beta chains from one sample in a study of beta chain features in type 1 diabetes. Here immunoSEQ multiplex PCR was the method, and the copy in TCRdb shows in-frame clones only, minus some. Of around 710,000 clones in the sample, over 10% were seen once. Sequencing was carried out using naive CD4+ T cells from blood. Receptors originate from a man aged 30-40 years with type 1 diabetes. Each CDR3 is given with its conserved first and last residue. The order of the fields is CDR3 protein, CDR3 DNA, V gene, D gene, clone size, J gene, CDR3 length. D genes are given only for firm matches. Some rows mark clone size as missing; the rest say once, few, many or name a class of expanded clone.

CSGAASGGAAEQFF,TGCAGCGGTGCGGCTAGCGGGGGGGCCGCTGAGCAGTTCTTC,TRBV29-1,TRBD2,-,TRBJ2-1,14
CASTQQGVDGYTF,TGTGCCAGCACCCAACAGGGTGTTGATGGCTACACCTTC,TRBV14,-,few,TRBJ1-2,13
CASSLAQDGGYTF,TGTGCCAGCAGCTTAGCTCAGGACGGTGGCTACACCTTC,TRBV7-9,-,-,TRBJ1-2,13
CASSSRGQNNEKLFF,TGTGCCAGCAGTTCCCGGGGACAGAATAATGAAAAACTGTTTTTT,TRBV27,TRBD1,few,TRBJ1-4,15
CASSKGLPFDSRSF,TGTGCCAGCAGCAAAGGCTTACCTTTCGACAGCCGCTCGTTC,TRBV21-1,-,few,TRBJ1-2,14
CASSPPGLAGGHEQFF,TGCGCCAGCAGCCCCCCGGGGCTAGCGGGGGGCCATGAGCAGTTCTTC,TRBV4-3,TRBD2,-,TRBJ2-1,16
CSARRYEQYF,TGCAGTGCCAGGAGGTACGAGCAGTACTTC,TRBV20-1,-,-,TRBJ2-7,10
CAIGAKSRDSPLHF,TGTGCCATCGGGGCCAAATCCCGCGATTCACCCCTCCACTTT,TRBV6-1,-,-,TRBJ1-6,14
CASSLQMGNEQFF,TGTGCCAGCAGCCTTCAGATGGGAAATGAGCAGTTCTTC,TRBV9,-,-,TRBJ2-1,13
CATSRETGETQYF,TGTGCCACCAGCAGGGAGACAGGGGAGACCCAGTACTTC,TRBV15,TRBD1,few,TRBJ2-5,13
CSARGGQTQYF,TGCAGTGCTAGAGGGGGCCAGACCCAGTACTTC,TRBV20-1,-,-,TRBJ2-5,11
CASSLDRGTPLYEQYF,TGTGCCAGCAGTTTGGACCGGGGGACACCCCTTTACGAGCAGTACTTC,TRBV27,-,few,TRBJ2-7,16
CASSLVRGYEQYF,TGTGCCAGCAGCTTAGTGCGCGGCTACGAGCAGTACTTC,TRBV7-8,-,few,TRBJ2-7,13
CASVSSSYNEQFF,TGTGCCAGCGTCTCGAGCTCCTACAATGAGCAGTTCTTC,TRBV2,-,-,TRBJ2-1,13
CASSEVSGTYGYTF,TGTGCCAGCAGTGAGGTGTCGGGGACATATGGCTACACCTTC,TRBV2,-,-,TRBJ1-2,14
CASSFAFSYNEQFF,TGTGCCAGCAGTTTCGCTTTCTCCTACAATGAGCAGTTCTTC,TRBV27,-,few,TRBJ2-1,14
CAISDLQGLYF,TGTGCCATCAGTGATTTACAGGGGCTTTACTTC,TRBV10-3,TRBD1,-,TRBJ2-7,11
CASSQVMDGAWNTIYF,TGCGCCAGCAGCCAAGTAATGGACGGAGCCTGGAACACCATATATTTT,TRBV4-3,-,-,TRBJ1-3,16
CASSLGLRGQGFHEQYF,TGCGCCAGCAGCTTGGGTTTGCGCGGACAGGGGTTCCACGAGCAGTACTTC,TRBV5-1,TRBD1,-,TRBJ2-7,17
CASSWKGAGGTYEQYF,TGTGCCAGCAGTTGGAAGGGAGCGGGGGGAACCTACGAGCAGTACTTC,TRBV6-6,TRBD2,-,TRBJ2-7,16
CAISGLAGGSEGTDTQYF,TGTGCCATCAGTGGACTAGCGGGGGGATCGGAAGGGACAGATACGCAGTATTTT,TRBV10-3,TRBD2,-,TRBJ2-3,18
CASSPPAGSYGYTF,TGTGCCAGCTCACCACCGGCAGGGTCCTATGGCTACACCTTC,TRBV18,-,-,TRBJ1-2,14
CASSVATRGLASGANVLTF,TGTGCCAGCAGCGTAGCTACGAGGGGGCTCGCCTCTGGGGCCAACGTCCTGACTTTC,TRBV9,TRBD1,few,TRBJ2-6,19
CASSSPSGGAETQYF,TGTGCCAGCAGTTCCCCCAGCGGGGGGGCGGAGACCCAGTACTTC,TRBV6-5,TRBD2,few,TRBJ2-5,15
CASSIRDRGTGELFF,TGTGCCAGCAGCATCCGGGACAGGGGGACCGGGGAGCTGTTTTTT,TRBV5-4,TRBD1,-,TRBJ2-2,15
CASTALGGIGANVLTF,TGTGCCAGCACCGCCCTCGGGGGGATAGGGGCCAACGTCCTGACTTTC,TRBV2,TRBD2,few,TRBJ2-6,16
CASSQGHYNEQFF,TGTGCCAGCAGCCAAGGGCATTACAATGAGCAGTTCTTC,TRBV14,-,-,TRBJ2-1,13
CASQSGGQSYNEQFF,TGTGCCAGCCAGTCGGGTGGTCAGAGCTACAATGAGCAGTTCTTC,TRBV25-1,-,few,TRBJ2-1,15
CASRTGGVGETQYF,TGTGCCAGCAGGACAGGGGGCGTAGGAGAGACCCAGTACTTC,TRBV6-5,TRBD1,-,TRBJ2-5,14
CASRLVEQDLTYNYGYTF,TGTGCCAGCAGGCTCGTGGAGCAGGACCTAACCTATAACTATGGCTACACCTTC,TRBV4-2,-,-,TRBJ1-2,18
CASSPNQGFTGELFF,TGTGCCAGCAGCCCCAATCAGGGGTTCACCGGGGAGCTGTTTTTT,TRBV7-2,-,-,TRBJ2-2,15
CAISTGESGETQYF,TGTGCCATCAGTACAGGGGAATCGGGGGAGACCCAGTACTTC,TRBV10-3,TRBD1,few,TRBJ2-5,14
CASSLGRLSNSGYTF,TGTGCCAGCAGCTTAGGGCGACTAAGCAATTCGGGCTACACCTTC,TRBV7-8,-,few,TRBJ1-2,15
CASSQFSTNYGYTF,TGTGCCAGCAGCCAATTTAGTACCAACTATGGCTACACCTTC,TRBV4-2,-,few,TRBJ1-2,14
CASSFEEETQYF,TGCGCCAGCAGCTTTGAGGAGGAGACCCAGTACTTC,TRBV5-1,-,-,TRBJ2-5,12
CASSKSRPAGANVLTF,TGTGCCAGCAGCAAGAGTCGCCCGGCTGGGGCCAACGTCCTGACTTTC,TRBV7-2,-,few,TRBJ2-6,16
CASSQIPEGSYGGYTF,TGCGCCAGCAGCCAAATTCCAGAAGGGAGTTATGGTGGCTACACCTTC,TRBV4-3,-,few,TRBJ1-2,16
CASSPRLPEADTQYF,TGTGCCAGCTCACCGCGGCTCCCTGAGGCAGATACGCAGTATTTT,TRBV18,-,few,TRBJ2-3,15
CASSLDGEKLFF,TGTGCCAGCAGCTTGGACGGTGAAAAACTGTTTTTT,TRBV5-4,-,few,TRBJ1-4,12
CASSLVAGLSYEQYF,TGTGCCAGCAGCTTAGTGGCAGGGTTGTCCTACGAGCAGTACTTC,TRBV7-6,-,few,TRBJ2-7,15
CASSGGQENTEAFF,TGCGCCAGCAGCGGGGGACAGGAGAACACTGAAGCTTTCTTT,TRBV5-1,TRBD1,-,TRBJ1-1,14
CASSQALGLHEQYF,TGTGCCAGCAGCCAAGCCTTGGGCCTCCACGAGCAGTACTTC,TRBV4-2,-,-,TRBJ2-7,14
CASRRLAGAYEQYF,TGTGCCAGCAGAAGACTAGCGGGGGCCTACGAGCAGTACTTC,TRBV2,TRBD2,-,TRBJ2-7,14
CSVAFGTGANVLTF,TGCAGCGTCGCGTTCGGTACTGGGGCCAACGTCCTGACTTTC,TRBV29-1,-,-,TRBJ2-6,14
CSVNRGWDTEAFF,TGCAGCGTGAACAGGGGATGGGACACTGAAGCTTTCTTT,TRBV29-1,TRBD1,few,TRBJ1-1,13
CASSVFFLPETGLNYGYTF,TGTGCCAGCAGTGTATTTTTCTTGCCGGAGACAGGGTTAAACTATGGCTACACCTTC,TRBV27,TRBD1,-,TRBJ1-2,19
CASSQGSSYYGYTF,TGCGCCAGCAGCCAAGGTAGCAGCTACTATGGCTACACCTTC,TRBV4-1,-,few,TRBJ1-2,14
CASSAGTGSYEQYF,TGTGCCAGCAGTGCCGGGACAGGGTCCTACGAGCAGTACTTC,TRBV6-6,TRBD1,few,TRBJ2-7,14